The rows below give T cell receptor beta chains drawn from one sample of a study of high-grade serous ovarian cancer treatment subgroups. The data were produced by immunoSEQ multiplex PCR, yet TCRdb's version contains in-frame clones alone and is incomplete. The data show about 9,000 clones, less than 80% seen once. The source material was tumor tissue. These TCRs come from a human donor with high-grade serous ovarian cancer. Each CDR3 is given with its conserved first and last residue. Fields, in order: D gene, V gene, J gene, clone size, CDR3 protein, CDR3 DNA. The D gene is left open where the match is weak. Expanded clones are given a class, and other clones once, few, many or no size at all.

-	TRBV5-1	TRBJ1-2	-	CASSPTTNYGYTF	TGCGCCAGCAGCCCAACAACTAACTATGGCTACACCTTC
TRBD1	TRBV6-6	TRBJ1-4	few	CASKIEGQKNEKLFF	TGTGCCAGCAAGATCGAGGGACAGAAAAATGAAAAACTGTTTTTT
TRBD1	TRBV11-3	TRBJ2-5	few	CASSLKGQGQETQYF	TGTGCCAGCAGCTTAAAAGGACAGGGACAAGAGACCCAGTACTTC
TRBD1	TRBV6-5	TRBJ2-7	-	CASSYQGVGEQYF	TGTGCCAGCAGTTACCAGGGGGTTGGCGAGCAGTACTTC
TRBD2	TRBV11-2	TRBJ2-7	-	CASSLNSGRYEQYF	TGTGCCAGCAGCCTTAATAGCGGGAGATACGAGCAGTACTTC
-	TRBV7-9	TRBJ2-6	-	CASSFPGQSSGANVLTF	TGTGCCAGCAGCTTTCCCGGGCAGTCCTCTGGGGCCAACGTCCTGACTTTC
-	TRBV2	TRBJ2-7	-	CASSIQGTWDEQYF	TGTGCCAGCAGCATACAGGGTACGTGGGACGAGCAGTACTTC
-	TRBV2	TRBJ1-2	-	CASSVGRVNYSYTF	TGTGCCAGCAGTGTGGGGAGGGTCAACTATAGCTACACCTTC
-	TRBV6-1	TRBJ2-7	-	CASSVNRDAWGHF	TGTGCCAGCAGTGTCAACAGGGACGCTTGGGGGCACTTC
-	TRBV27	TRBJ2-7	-	CASSLSYSLEQYF	TGTGCCAGCAGTTTATCGTACAGCCTCGAGCAGTACTTC
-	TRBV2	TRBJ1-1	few	CASESVWRNQNTEAFF	TGTGCCAGCGAATCTGTGTGGAGGAATCAGAACACTGAAGCTTTCTTT
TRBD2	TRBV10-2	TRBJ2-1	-	CASGSGRPTYNEQFF	TGCGCCAGTGGAAGCGGGAGGCCCACTTACAATGAGCAGTTCTTC
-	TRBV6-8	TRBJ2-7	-	CASSHQHEQYF	TGTGCCAGCAGTCATCAGCACGAGCAGTACTTC
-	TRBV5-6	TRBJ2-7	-	CASSLGSGVPLVYEQYF	TGTGCCAGCAGCTTGGGGTCAGGGGTTCCCCTGGTCTACGAGCAGTACTTC
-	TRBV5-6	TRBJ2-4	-	CASSLGAGRAKNIQYF	TGTGCCAGCAGCTTGGGGGCAGGGAGGGCCAAAAACATTCAGTACTTC
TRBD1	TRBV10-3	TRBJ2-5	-	CAISGTGGRETQYF	TGTGCCATCAGTGGGACAGGGGGCCGGGAGACCCAGTACTTC
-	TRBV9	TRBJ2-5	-	CASSVAGEETQYF	TGTGCCAGCAGCGTAGCAGGGGAGGAGACCCAGTACTTC
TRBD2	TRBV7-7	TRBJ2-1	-	CASSLYSGAVYNEQFF	TGTGCTAGCAGCTTATACAGCGGGGCCGTTTACAATGAGCAGTTCTTC
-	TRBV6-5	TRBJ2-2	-	CASSNRAVGELFF	TGTGCCAGCAGCAACAGGGCCGTCGGGGAGCTGTTTTTT
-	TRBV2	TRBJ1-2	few	CASSVPGNYGYTF	TGTGCCAGCAGTGTCCCGGGCAACTATGGCTACACCTTC
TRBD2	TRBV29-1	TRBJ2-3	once	CSTKRTSGFRSATDTQYF	TGCAGTACGAAACGGACTAGCGGTTTTAGGTCCGCCACAGATACGCAGTATTTT
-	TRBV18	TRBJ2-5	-	CASSPTSRGETQYF	TGTGCCAGCTCACCGACATCGAGGGGGGAGACCCAGTACTTC
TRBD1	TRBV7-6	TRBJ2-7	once	CASSPTGVHEQYF	TGTGCCAGCAGCCCGACAGGGGTCCACGAGCAGTACTTC
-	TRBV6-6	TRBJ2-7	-	CASTEGPAGHEQYF	TGTGCCAGCACCGAGGGACCCGCGGGCCACGAGCAGTACTTC
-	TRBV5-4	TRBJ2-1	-	CASEEGPYNEQFF	TGTGCCAGCGAGGAGGGGCCTTACAATGAGCAGTTCTTC
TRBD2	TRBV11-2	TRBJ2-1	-	CASSRTRGSDNEQFF	TGTGCCAGCAGCCGGACTAGAGGATCGGACAATGAGCAGTTCTTC
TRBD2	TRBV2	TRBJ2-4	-	CASSETSGSSAKNIQYF	TGTGCCAGCAGTGAGACTAGCGGGTCTTCAGCCAAAAACATTCAGTACTTC
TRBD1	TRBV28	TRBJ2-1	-	CASSLGTGRYNEQFF	TGTGCCAGCAGTTTAGGGACAGGGAGATATAATGAGCAGTTCTTC
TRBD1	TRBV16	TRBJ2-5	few	CASSQSSSAGGGETQYF	TGTGCCAGCAGCCAATCCTCCTCGGCAGGGGGTGGAGAGACCCAGTACTTC
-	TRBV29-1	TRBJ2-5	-	CSGDWFRTQYF	TGCAGCGGGGACTGGTTTCGGACCCAGTACTTC
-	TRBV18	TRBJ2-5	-	CASSPDPRTVQETQYF	TGTGCCAGCTCACCAGACCCTCGGACAGTCCAAGAGACCCAGTACTTC
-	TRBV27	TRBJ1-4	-	CASRLNTGQINEKLFF	TGTGCCAGCAGGCTAAACACCGGACAGATTAATGAAAAACTGTTTTTT
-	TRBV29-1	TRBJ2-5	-	CSARQNIQETQYF	TGCAGCGCCAGACAGAATATTCAAGAGACCCAGTACTTC
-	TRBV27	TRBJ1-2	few	CASSQNNYGYTF	TGTGCCAGCAGCCAGAATAACTATGGCTACACCTTC
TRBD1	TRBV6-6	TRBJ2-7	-	CASSYQGVGEQYF	TGTGCCAGCAGTTACCAGGGGGTTGGCGAGCAGTACTTC
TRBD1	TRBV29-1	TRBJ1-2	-	CSVGGTGDNYGYTF	TGCAGCGTGGGCGGGACAGGGGATAACTATGGCTACACCTTC
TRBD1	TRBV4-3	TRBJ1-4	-	CASSQDRRQGANEKLFF	TGCGCCAGCAGCCAAGATCGAAGACAGGGTGCCAATGAAAAACTGTTTTTT
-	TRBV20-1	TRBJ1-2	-	CSVSGYTF	TGCAGTGTCTCTGGCTACACCTTC
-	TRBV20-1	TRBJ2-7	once	CSAGSYEQYF	TGCAGTGCCGGGTCCTACGAGCAGTACTTC
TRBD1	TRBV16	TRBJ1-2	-	CASRAGTDYGYTF	TGTGCCAGCAGAGCCGGGACAGACTATGGCTACACCTTC
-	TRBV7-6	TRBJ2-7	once	CASSSDMGAYEQYF	TGTGCCAGCAGCTCCGACATGGGTGCCTACGAGCAGTACTTC
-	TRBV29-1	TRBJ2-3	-	CSGRGGGADTQYF	TGCAGCGGCAGGGGTGGAGGGGCAGATACGCAGTATTTT
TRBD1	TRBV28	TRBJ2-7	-	CASSTPGQGAKEQYF	TGTGCCAGCAGTACCCCGGGACAGGGGGCGAAAGAGCAGTACTTC
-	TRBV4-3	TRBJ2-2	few	CASSQELWARTGELFF	TGCGCCAGCAGCCAAGAGTTGTGGGCCAGGACCGGGGAGCTGTTTTTT
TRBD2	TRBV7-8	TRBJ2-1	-	CASSEGLAGVDEQFF	TGTGCCAGCAGCGAAGGACTAGCGGGAGTAGATGAGCAGTTCTTC
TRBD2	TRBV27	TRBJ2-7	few	CASSLSGRRYEQYF	TGTGCCAGCAGTTTAAGCGGGAGGAGGTACGAGCAGTACTTC
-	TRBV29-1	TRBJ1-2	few	CSVADSAYGYTF	TGCAGCGTTGCGGACAGCGCTTACGGCTACACCTTC
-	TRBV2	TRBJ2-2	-	CASRFGTAGTGELFF	TGTGCCAGCAGGTTTGGGACAGCGGGCACCGGGGAGCTGTTTTTT
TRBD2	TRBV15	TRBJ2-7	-	CATSTRTSGSYEQYF	TGTGCCACCAGTACGCGGACTAGCGGGAGCTACGAGCAGTACTTC
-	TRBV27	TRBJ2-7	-	CASRKRYEQYF	TGTGCCAGCAGAAAAAGATACGAGCAGTACTTC
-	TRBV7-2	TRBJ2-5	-	CASSFGLWETQYF	TGTGCCAGCAGCTTTGGACTTTGGGAGACCCAGTACTTC
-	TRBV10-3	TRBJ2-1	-	CAISGGNSVNEQFF	TGTGCCATCAGTGGAGGGAACTCTGTAAATGAGCAGTTCTTC
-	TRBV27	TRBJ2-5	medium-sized	CASSLGVAAGETQYF	TGTGCCAGCAGTTTAGGGGTGGCCGCCGGGGAGACCCAGTACTTC